This TCR beta chain was sequenced for a study of T-cell reconstitution after alpha-beta-depleted transplantation in children. In its sample, this clonotype was seen a few times. Antigen specificity is unknown. Preparation of the TCRbeta library involved a method that used unique molecular identifiers. TCRdb itself ran the PCR reads through MiXCR, one entry per CDR3 protein. Seen here are fewer than 750,000 distinct CDR3 sequences, roughly 23% observed once, and the top ten hold around an eighth. Trimming stripped 4 bases from V and 6 bases from J, with 10 bases between. This CDR3 region has 12 residues. CDR1 SGHTA and CDR2 FQGNSA come from the germline V gene. General observations from the study: At day 60, the high TCRbeta diversity found in some patients originated from recipient T cells and thymic progenitors that had survived. One year after transplant, T-cell counts and diversity came mostly from newly produced T cells.

The sequence came from a boy younger than two who had a stem cell transplant for acute myeloid leukemia, so the T cells may come from the graft donor. The chain is built from TRBV7-2 and TRBJ2-7; D not certain. The material was PBMCs, mostly from graft donor cells, obtained 360 days after TCRalphabeta/CD19-depleted stem cell transplant. In DNA form, the CDR3 reads TGTGCCAGCAGCTCTACCAAGCCCGAGCAGTACTTC. Translation gives CASSSTKPEQYF.